This TCR beta chain was sequenced in a study of blood T cell repertoires in COVID-19. Across the study: Acute-phase and convalescent COVID-19 samples originated in the United States, Italy and Spain. Nucleic acid was either cDNA or gDNA, and it came from T cells, B-cell-depleted T cells, or PBMCs.

In the original processing: Counts of nucleated cells, estimated from reference gene primer amplification, were obtained. Only in-frame clones appear in the TCRdb table, and some are missing; sequencing was by immunoSEQ multiplex PCR. The DNA was the basis for D and trimming; V, J and clone size are from that table. The table lists about 46,000 clones, 70% to 90% of them singletons, with more than 15% in the top ten. This CDR3 contains 16 residues. Germline V gene lookup returns CDR1 SGHRS and CDR2 YFSETQ. V was clipped by 4 bases and J by 3 bases; unmatched bases: 10. Of note for this clone: Since a much larger clone is just one base distant, this may be a read error.

The sequencing sample was made of peripheral blood. The source is a human donor in a cohort sampled during active COVID-19. The donor label of this sample is uncertain. The chain is built from TRBV5-1 and TRBJ2-1; TRBD2 matches 7 bases. The CDR3 loop reads CASSSGDDGFYNEQFF. As DNA, the CDR3 is TGCGCCAGCAGCAGCGGGGACGACGGATTCTACAATGAGCAGTTCTTC.